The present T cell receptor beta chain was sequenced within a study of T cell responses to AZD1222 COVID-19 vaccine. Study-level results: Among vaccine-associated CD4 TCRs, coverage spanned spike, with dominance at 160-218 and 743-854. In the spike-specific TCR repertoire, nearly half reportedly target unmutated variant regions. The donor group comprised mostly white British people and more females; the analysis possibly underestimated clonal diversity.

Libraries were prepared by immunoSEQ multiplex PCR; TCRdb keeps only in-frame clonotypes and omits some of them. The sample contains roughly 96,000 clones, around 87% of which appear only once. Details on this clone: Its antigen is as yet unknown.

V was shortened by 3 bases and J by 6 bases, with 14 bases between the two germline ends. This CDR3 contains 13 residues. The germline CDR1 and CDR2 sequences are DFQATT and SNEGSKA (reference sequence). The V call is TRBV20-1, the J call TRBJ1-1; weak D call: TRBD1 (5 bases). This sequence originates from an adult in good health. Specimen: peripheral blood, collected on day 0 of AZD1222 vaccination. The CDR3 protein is CSASRTGWAEAFF. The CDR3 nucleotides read TGCAGTGCTAGTAGAACAGGATGGGCTGAAGCTTTCTTT.